This T cell receptor (beta chain) was retrieved from a study of cytomegalovirus exposure and HLA in healthy donors (dated by TCRdb to the late 2010s). About the study as a whole: An earlier analysis of some 600 of the donors reported around 280 Gb of sequence data and 117 million unique TCR beta sequences obtained from approximately 180 million T cells. A later genetic analysis used genome-wide SNP genotypes for about 55% of the 666 donors, treating that subset as a discovery cohort. Typing coverage differed by locus: A, B, C, DRB1 and DQB1 were typed in roughly 620-640 donors, DQA1 in 500 to 550, DPA1 in nearly 610, and DPB1 in 472. To study patterns of TCR occurrence, a later analysis re-analyzed previously published TCR beta repertoires from 500 to 850 donors and added high-resolution HLA genotyping. In addition to the first cohort of roughly 700 subjects, a separate validation cohort of 120 different subjects was used. About 280 gigabases of sequencing data and 70 million to 100 million unique TCR sequences were included in an early release covering 550 to 650 HLA-typed donors. The T cell repertoires of 700 or so subjects were profiled by immunosequencing and related to cytomegalovirus serostatus. To predict cytomegalovirus infection status, the study brought together high-throughput TCR immunosequencing, statistical association of individual TCRs with disease status, and machine learning. The study aimed to test whether cataloging public T cell receptors could reveal signatures of past pathogen exposure. Among the roughly 400 genotyped donors, under 90% belonged to the genetic ancestry cluster associated with self-reported Caucasian donors. Because of strong linkage in the cohort, a handful of DR-DQ haplotypes were treated as single units for association and clustering. The later analysis used no new phenotypic data to find candidate immune exposures, relying instead on TCR beta sequences and their occurrence across donors. HLA typing included class I and class II loci at four-digit resolution. Among about 400 genotyped donors of the cohort, an average of about 220,000 unique TCR beta nucleotide sequences was sequenced per donor, of which roughly 17% were non-productive. Donor age, sex, ethnicity and CMV serostatus were compiled together with the repertoire data. In an earlier analysis of roughly 580 of the donors, high-throughput TCR beta sequencing was used to judge whether each TCR beta V gene segment behaved as functional or pseudogenic. Every repertoire in the discovery cohort had been generated on one and the same sequencing platform.

To prepare the library, the immunoSEQ multiplex PCR assay was applied. For the multiplex PCR, a mixture combining 60 forward primers for TCR Vbeta segments and 13 reverse primers for TCR Jbeta segments was used. Amplification of the CDR3 region of rearranged TCR beta genes was performed with a multiplex PCR assay on genomic DNA. The Illumina HiSeq System was used to sequence the amplified TCR beta libraries as 87-base-pair reads. Regarding the original processing steps: In a later analysis, around 80 million unique TCR beta chains were counted across the approximately 640 repertoires, and roughly 10 million of these chains were shared by at least two donors. Raw reads were error-corrected and collapsed into unique sequences with a nearest-neighbor algorithm that merged closely related sequences to remove PCR and sequencing errors. Alignment of CDR3 sequences to IMGT reference sequences was used to assign V, D and J gene segments. Each retained sequence needed at least a six-nucleotide match to both a V gene segment and a J gene segment. Rearrangements were classified as productive when the CDR3 lacked stop codons and remained in frame with V and J, and all other rearrangements were classified as non-productive. Following IMGT convention, CDR3 was defined as the stretch from the second conserved V-encoded cysteine up to the conserved J-encoded phenylalanine. The earlier analysis of approximately 590 of the donors excluded any sequence lacking an unambiguous match to a single V gene segment. In an earlier analysis of about 590 of the donors, a V segment was called functional when productive rearrangements were above 56.7%, and segregating when the standard deviation between donors exceeded 5%. A statistical classification framework was built to diagnose cytomegalovirus status from the catalog of TCR beta chain sequences. In a later analysis, V and J genes were assigned by comparing TCR nucleotide sequences against IMGT/GENE-DB human TR gene sequences. The TCRdist pipeline was used in a later analysis to assign CDR3 sequences and most-parsimonious VDJ recombination scenarios. A later analysis defined each TCR beta chain by its CDR3 amino acid sequence plus V-gene family, and excluded reads lacking a unique V-gene family. To address suspected cross-contamination and a sequencing artifact, a later analysis removed under 600 highly shared, low-generation-probability nucleotide sequences. In a later analysis, a clonal expansion index for each public chain was calculated from normalized within-repertoire ranks of inferred template counts. A later analysis computed generation probabilities with a VDJ recombination model fitted to out-of-frame rearrangements, and checked the results against IGoR. In a later analysis, hypergeometric tests were used to score TCR-TCR, TCR-HLA and TCR-CMV co-occurrence, with a repertoire-size bias correction applied to TCR pairs. To estimate false discovery rates, a later analysis permuted the HLA or CMV assignments 20 times. In a later analysis, co-occurring TCRs were grouped using DBSCAN, and TCRdist sequence similarity was added for clustering within HLA-allele-positive subsets. Co-occurrence clustering excluded repertoires with fewer than 30,000 or more than 120,000 public chains, plus five with anomalous nucleotide sharing. TCRdb holds this immuneACCESS table with in-frame rearrangements only. Some clones are missing; in checked studies, unresolved V genes explain under half, and the rest has no known cause. V, J and clone size are taken as reported in that table, and D and trimming were inferred from the DNA itself. In all, the sample holds 160,000 or so clones, and over 60% of those were seen once. The top ten clones comprise more than 5% of the sample.

General findings and caveats noted by the study authors: In vitro tests confirmed that a few of the cytomegalovirus-associated TCR beta chains recognize cytomegalovirus antigens. A group of highly shared sequence variants was considered likely to be a technical artifact of the sequencing pipeline. In a later analysis, most CMV-associated TCR beta chains were found to appear HLA-restricted, with HLA associations seemingly driven largely by CMV exposure. In a later analysis, several top co-occurrence clusters were reported to appear linked to parvovirus B19, influenza, CMV and Epstein-Barr virus. For the cohort, immune exposure information was limited to CMV serostatus. The study listed 150 to 200 TCR beta chains as associated with cytomegalovirus. Compared with the 666-donor mean, donors in an Asian-associated ancestry cluster had fewer N-insertions in productive TCRs, according to a later genetic analysis. Because the 87-base-pair reads could not distinguish some IMGT-functional V segments, including TRBV6-2 and TRBV6-3, those segments were excluded. Linkage disequilibrium might explain the correlated functional status among segregating V segments, but an unknown experimental factor could not be ruled out. Compared with equally common non-associated chains, HLA-associated TCR beta chains in a later analysis were more clonally expanded and had lower generation probabilities. Approximately 16 rarely observed V segments, including chromosome 9 orphons, were excluded from the earlier analysis of approximately 500 of the donors because counts were too low. Because HLA typing was missing for some donors at each locus, association tests included only the typed subset. In a later analysis, about 17,000 TCR beta sequences were associated with specific HLA alleles at a false discovery rate of 0.05. In an earlier analysis of 500 to 650 of the donors, most TCR beta V segments appeared in productive rearrangements about 87% or about 30% of the time, broadly matching IMGT annotations. The authors suggested that the approach could potentially be extended to other disease states and immunological phenotypes. In this cohort, only TCR beta chains were sequenced, and detectable features were limited by the absence of alpha or paired-chain data. Roughly uniform sequencing depth across donors was assumed in presence/absence analyses, although this assumption may not hold. Assigning TCR associations to individual alleles was difficult when HLA alleles, especially DR and DQ, strongly co-occurred. A later analysis found that TCR association rates varied across HLA loci, with DRB1 alleles showing the most associated TCRs and HLA-C alleles the fewest. Most TCR sequences were seen in very few donors, while some public TCRs were found in many individuals. The classifier was reported to diagnose cytomegalovirus status with high specificity and sensitivity in both the original and validation cohorts. A later genetic analysis associated a missense DCLRE1C variant with V-gene and J-gene trimming of TCR beta chains, and an independent cohort replicated the association. A further reported finding was that TCR beta sequences accurately predicted the HLA-A and HLA-B alleles for most subjects in the first cohort.

Deletion took 4 bases off V and 6 bases off J, with a span of 15 bases between the germline ends. Per the germline V gene, SGHRS is the CDR1 and YFSETQ is the CDR2. The CDR3 holds 14 amino acids from the cysteine to the phenylalanine. Kept here is only the CDR3 DNA, which spans 42 bases and is read in frame from base 1. In regard to this clone: The antigen this receptor binds is unknown. One base away there is no much larger clone; base qualities are not given.

The cohort consisted of 670 or so healthy bone marrow donors. At the time of sampling, all cohort members were nominally healthy, though unrecorded immune exposures were likely present. The donor was CMV seronegative and belonged to the group of over 300 seronegative cohort members. Every donor gave a peripheral blood sample, and the peripheral blood mononuclear cells from that sample were used for TCR beta sequencing. The Qiagen DNeasy Blood Extraction Kit was used to extract genomic DNA from the blood cell samples. This receptor chain uses TRBV5-1 and TRBJ2-3; tentative D gene TRBD2, with 6 bases matching. The clonotype comes from a middle-aged man in good health and CMV-seronegative. The sample was PBMCs. CDR3 reads: CASSLPEGRDTQYF. The DNA is TGCGCCAGCAGCCTTCCCGAAGGGAGGGATACGCAGTATTTT.